This T cell receptor (beta chain) was sequenced for a study of T cell responses to AZD1222 COVID-19 vaccine. The study's findings and limits: Distributed over spike, vaccine-associated CD4 TCRs predominated at 160-218 and 743-854. Spike-specific TCR breadth rose after two AZD1222 doses, and depth rose as well. Donors were chiefly white British, with a greater number of females, and clonal diversity was perhaps underestimated.

Details on this clone: Its antigen is currently unknown.

The V gene's germline CDR1 is SGHTA and CDR2 FQGTGA. Trimming took 3 bases from V and 6 from J, leaving 8 bases between them. The CDR3 is 13 amino acids. Sequenced by immunoSEQ multiplex PCR; TCRdb stores in-frame clones only, minus some. Of around 100,000 clones in the sample, approximately 89% were seen once. The genes are TRBV7-3 and TRBJ2-2, with D possibly matching TRBD1 (5 bases). The sequences come from peripheral blood, collected on day 0 of MenACWY control vaccination. The clonotype was recovered from an adult in good health. The CDR3 nucleotides are TGTGCCAGCAGCTTGGGGCACGCCGGGGAGCTGTTTTTT. Translation gives CASSLGHAGELFF.